What follows are 16 T cell receptor beta chains derived from one specimen sequenced in a study of T cells in Graves' hyperthyroidism and ophthalmopathy. Amplification of TCR beta CDR3 regions used RNA as the template. HTBI primers were the set used in a first-round RT-PCR of the TCR CDR3. TCRdb re-analysed the multiplex PCR reads in MiXCR, keeping a single row per CDR3 protein. The table includes about 360,000 distinct CDR3 sequences, around an eighth detected once. Sequences were obtained from blood. All receptors derive from a man aged 30 to 45 with Graves' hyperthyroidism that later progressed to Graves' ophthalmopathy.

The CDR3 sequence is CASKGSQNSPLHF. The CDR3 DNA reads as TGTGCCAGCAAGGGCAGCCAGAATTCACCCCTCCACTTT. The J gene is TRBJ1-6, the V gene TRBV6-1, with unresolved D. The V and J ends lost 7 bases and 7 bases respectively, with 11 bases between them. CDR3 length equals 13 residues. In germline, CDR1 is MNHNS, CDR2 SASEGT.

This clonotype has just a few counts. J is TRBJ1-3 and V is TRBV6-1, with TRBD1 identical over 9 bases. The CDR3 sequence is 15 residues long. Trimming took 4 bases from V and 2 from J; bases not matched to a gene: 3. Germline V gene lookup returns CDR1 MNHNS and CDR2 SASEGT. The CDR3 reads CASSVTGGAGNTIYF. CDR3 bases: TGTGCCAGCAGTGTCACAGGGGGCGCTGGAAACACCATATATTTT.

This clonotype was observed many times. The chain combines TRBV27 with TRBJ2-3; 14 nucleotides match TRBD2. Per germline, CDR1 MNHEY and CDR2 SMNVEV (reference sequence). V lost 2 bases to trimming and J lost 4 bases; unmatched junction nucleotides: 8. This CDR3 contains 18 residues. The CDR3 here is CASSLGGLAGVDADTQYF. The CDR3 nucleotides are TGTGCCAGCAGTTTAGGGGGACTAGCGGGGGTTGACGCAGATACGCAGTATTTT.

About this clonotype itself: A much larger clone sits a single nucleotide away, making a read error possible. This chain's CDR3 is CAWSGGGASYEQYF. CDR3 nucleotides: TGTGCCTGGAGCGGAGGGGGGGCCTCCTACGAGCAGTACTTC. J is TRBJ2-7 and V is TRBV30, with D tentatively TRBD2 (7 bases). The CDR3 runs to 14 residues. Germline loops: CDR1 GTSNPN, CDR2 SVGIG (reference sequence). V was pared by 3 bases and J by 0 bases, with 12 bases between.

This clonotype was detected a few times. This rearrangement joins TRBV9 to TRBJ2-3, with D perhaps TRBD1 (7 bases). Germline assignment: CDR1 SGDLS and CDR2 YYNGEE. V lost 4 bases to trimming and J lost 8 bases, with 17 bases between them. There are 14 residues in the CDR3. The DNA for the CDR3 is TGTGCCAGCAGCTCGTTGGAGGGGGCCGGTACGCAGTATTTT. This codes for CASSSLEGAGTQYF.

This clonotype was counted at least ten times. The J gene is TRBJ1-2, the V gene TRBV27; the D gene is possibly TRBD1 (5 bases). V lost 4 bases and J 5 bases, leaving 14 bases between the germline ends. The germline V gene has CDR1 MNHEY and CDR2 SMNVEV (reference sequence). The CDR3 sequence is 14 residues long. In DNA, the CDR3 is TGTGCCAGCAGTTGGGGGGGACTGGGGTATGGCTACACCTTC. Its translation is CASSWGGLGYGYTF.

This clonotype was observed at least ten times. This chain links TRBV12-3 or TRBV12-4 with TRBJ1-5; D gene ambiguous. This CDR3 region has 14 residues. V gave up 3 bases and J gave up 3 bases, with 9 bases separating them. The CDR3 coding sequence is TGTGCCAGCAGTTTTTGGCACGACAATCAGCCCCAGCATTTT. It yields the protein CASSFWHDNQPQHF.

The J gene is TRBJ2-5, the V gene TRBV29-1, with 11 bases that match TRBD1. The J segment lost 1 base and the V segment lost 3 bases, leaving 4 bases of the junction unmatched. From germline, CDR1 is SQVTM and CDR2 ANQGSEA. The CDR3 is made up of 15 amino acids. CDR3 protein: CSVERTGGGQETQYF. The CDR3, as DNA: TGCAGCGTTGAGAGGACAGGGGGCGGCCAAGAGACCCAGTACTTC.

This clonotype was seen many times. This chain connects TRBV9 to TRBJ1-1, with D uncertain. The CDR3 has 15 residues. The germline CDR1 and CDR2 sequences are SGDLS and YYNGEE. V lost 0 bases to trimming and J lost 0 bases, with 9 bases between them. DNA for the CDR3: TGTGCCAGCAGCGTAGAGGGAGCTATGAACACTGAAGCTTTCTTT. This sequence encodes CASSVEGAMNTEAFF.

This clonotype was seen a few times. V gene TRBV20-1 combines with J gene TRBJ1-2, with 10 bases matching TRBD1. This CDR3 comprises 15 residues. CDR1 is DFQATT and CDR2 is SNEGSKA in the germline V gene (reference sequence). V lost 3 bases and J lost 3; bases outside the gene matches: 7. CDR3 region: CSARADRGRHYGYTF. In DNA form, the CDR3 reads TGCAGTGCTAGGGCTGACAGGGGGCGCCACTATGGCTACACCTTC.

Note on this clonotype: It may be a read error: a sequence one base away is much more abundant. The chain employs TRBV18 and TRBJ1-1, with 7 bases matching TRBD1. This CDR3 is built from 15 residues. The germline V gene encodes CDR1 KGHSH and CDR2 LQKENI. Here the CDR3 DNA reads TGTGCCAGCTCTACCGTGACAGGGTTAGACACTGAAGTTTTCTTT. Translating gives CASSTVTGLDTEVFF. Supplemented by reference TRBV18 and TRBJ1-1, the full variable domain reads NAGVMQNPRHLVRRRGQEARLRCSPMKGHSHVYWYRQLPEEGLKFMVYLQKENIIDESGMPKERFSAEFPKEGPSILRIQQVVRGDSAAYFCASSTVTGLDTEVFFGQGTRLTVV.

This clonotype was seen repeatedly, ten times or more. This chain links TRBV28 with TRBJ1-2; D possibly corresponds to TRBD1 (6 bases). The CDR3 is 13 residues long. Germline V gene data show CDR1 as MDHEN and CDR2 as SYDVKM. V gave up 6 bases and J gave up 2 bases, with 10 bases separating them. The CDR3, as DNA: TGTGCCAGCAGCCAAACAGGGAACTATGGCTACACCTTC. It yields the protein CASSQTGNYGYTF.

This clonotype was picked up many times. This rearrangement joins TRBV12-3 or TRBV12-4 to TRBJ1-6; 8 nucleotides line up with TRBD1. The trim removed 3 bases at V and 9 bases at J, leaving 4 bases unmatched. This CDR3 contains 14 residues. The CDR3 bases are TGTGCCAGCAGTTTCCACAGGGGGACTTCACCCCTCCACTTT. Its protein product is CASSFHRGTSPLHF.

This clonotype was recorded many times. This chain joins TRBV6-1 and TRBJ2-1, with 9 bases aligning to TRBD2. CDR3 size: 14 residues. CDR1 MNHNS and CDR2 SASEGT come from the germline V gene. V gave up 7 bases and J gave up 3 bases; unmatched junction bases: 4. CDR3 protein: CASKVSGGYNEQFF. The CDR3 bases are TGTGCCAGCAAGGTTAGCGGGGGCTACAATGAGCAGTTCTTC.

This clonotype was seen many times. The chain carries TRBV25-1 and TRBJ2-3, with TRBD1 identical over 8 bases. Germline V gives CDR1 MGHDK, CDR2 SYGVNS. With 5 bases clipped from V and 2 bases from J, the junction kept 6 bases outside the gene matches. The CDR3 is 15 residues long. The CDR3 nucleotides read TGTGCCAGCAGTTGGACAGGGAAATCCACAGATACGCAGTATTTT. Protein sequence: CASSWTGKSTDTQYF.

The table lists this clonotype with a few counts. The chain combines TRBV9 with TRBJ1-6, with D maybe TRBD1 (6 bases). Trimming took 3 bases from V and 7 from J, leaving 17 bases between them. The V gene's germline CDR1 is SGDLS and CDR2 YYNGEE. The length of the CDR3 is 16 residues. CDR3 nucleotides: TGTGCCAGCAGCGGGAGAGGGGGAGGGAGGAATTCACCCCTCCACTTT. Translated: CASSGRGGGRNSPLHF.